This T cell receptor beta chain is from a study of T-cell reconstitution after alpha-beta-depleted transplantation in children. Study outcomes and limitations: Surviving recipient T cells and thymic progenitors produced the high day-60 TCRbeta diversity seen in some patients.

This clonotype was recorded at least ten times. Its antigen is still unknown. Library preparation (for TCRbeta) was performed with unique molecular identifiers. TCRdb processed the PCR reads anew with MiXCR; each CDR3 protein has one entry. Altogether roughly 100,000 distinct CDR3 sequences are present, 7% to 8% being singletons, with the ten largest covering about 17%. The V segment lost 0 bases and the J segment 3 bases; nucleotides outside the gene matches: 2. The CDR3 length is 15 residues. Germline CDR1 ENHRY, CDR2 SYGVKD. The chain links TRBV10-3 to TRBJ2-1; 7 bases align to TRBD2. The sample here was PBMCs, taken before TCRalphabeta/CD19-depleted stem cell transplant. The sequence was obtained from a boy aged 2 to 9 with acute lymphoblastic leukemia, due to receive a stem cell transplant. The CDR3 bases are TGTGCCATCAGTGAGTCGGCGGGGGACTACAATGAGCAGTTCTTC. It codes for CAISESAGDYNEQFF.